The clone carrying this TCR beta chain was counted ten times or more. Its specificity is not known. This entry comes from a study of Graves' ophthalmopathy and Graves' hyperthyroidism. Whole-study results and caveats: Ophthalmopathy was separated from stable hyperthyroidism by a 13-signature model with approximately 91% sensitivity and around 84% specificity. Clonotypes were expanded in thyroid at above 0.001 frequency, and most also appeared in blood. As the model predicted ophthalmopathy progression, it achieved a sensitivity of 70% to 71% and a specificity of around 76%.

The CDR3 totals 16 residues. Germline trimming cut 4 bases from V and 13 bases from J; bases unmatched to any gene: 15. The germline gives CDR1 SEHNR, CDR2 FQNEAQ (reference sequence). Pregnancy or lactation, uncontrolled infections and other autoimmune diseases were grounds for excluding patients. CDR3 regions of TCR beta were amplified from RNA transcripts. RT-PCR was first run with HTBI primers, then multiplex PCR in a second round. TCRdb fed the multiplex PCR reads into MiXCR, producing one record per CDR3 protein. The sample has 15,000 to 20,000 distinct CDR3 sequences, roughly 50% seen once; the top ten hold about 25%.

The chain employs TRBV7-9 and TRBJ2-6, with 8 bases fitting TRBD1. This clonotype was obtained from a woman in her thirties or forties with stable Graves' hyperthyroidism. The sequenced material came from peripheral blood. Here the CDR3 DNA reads TGTGCCAGCAGCTCTTACCGGGACAGGATGGGTTTGGTCCTGACTTTC. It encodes CASSSYRDRMGLVLTF.